Detailed here is one TCR beta chain. Its antigen is not known. This sample is part of a study of CD8 T cells in ankylosing spondylitis. MiXCR, run by TCRdb on the 5' RACE reads, gives a single entry per CDR3 protein. The data contain around 300,000 distinct CDR3 sequences, approximately 15% of them singletons. J lost 2 bases, V lost 4 bases, and 12 bases had no gene match. CDR3 size: 17 residues. Germline loops: CDR1 DFQATT, CDR2 SNEGSKA (reference sequence). Study-level results: Characteristic of ankylosing spondylitis blood, it appeared, was a TCR beta motif comprising eight highly homologous variants. Those disease-linked clones were CD8+; they were also relatively rare in peripheral blood.

The TCR comes from a male donor with ankylosing spondylitis or in good health (not recorded which). The source material was blood, either unsorted or a sorted T cell fraction (not recorded which). V and J are TRBV20-1 and TRBJ2-3; the match to TRBD2 covers 10 bases. The CDR3 DNA follows: TGCAGTGCTAAACGGAAGGGACTAGCGAGAACCACAGATACGCAGTATTTT. Its protein is CSAKRKGLARTTDTQYF.